This TCR beta chain emerged from a study of cytomegalovirus exposure and HLA in healthy donors. Looked up from germline, CDR1 is MNHNS and CDR2 is SASEGT. This CDR3 has 14 residues. The ends lost 0 bases at V and 4 bases at J; junction bases unmatched: 2. The PCR employed 60 Vbeta primers together with 13 Jbeta primers. The protocol was immunoSEQ multiplex PCR, while the TCRdb copy is restricted to in-frame clones and leaves out a portion. The table has 150,000 to 200,000 clones, 65% to 80% seen once. This clonotype was obtained from a woman aged 40 to 50 in good health and CMV-seropositive. The sample consisted of PBMCs. This sequence joins TRBV6-1 and TRBJ1-2; 7 bases match TRBD1. The DNA for the CDR3 is TGTGCCAGCAGTGAAGCGGGACAGCCCTATGGCTACACCTTC. Translation gives CASSEAGQPYGYTF.